The present T cell receptor beta chain was sequenced within a study of OX40 agonist ivuxolimab in advanced cancers. Generated by immunoSEQ multiplex PCR, the TCRdb table keeps only in-frame clones and is missing some. This table holds under 85,000 clones, about 88% found once. Looked up from germline, CDR1 is SGHTA and CDR2 is FQGNSA. Trimming cost V 5 bases and J 2 bases; bases outside gene matches: 11. The CDR3 runs 17 residues. This receptor was identified in an adult with an advanced solid tumor such as melanoma, head and neck, liver or kidney cancer. The starting material was CD4+ or CD8+ T cells sorted from blood, obtained in a trial of the OX40 agonist ivuxolimab. This chain joins TRBV7-2 and TRBJ2-5, with 10 bases that match TRBD1. The CDR3 reads CASSPAGQGLPQETQYF. The CDR3 DNA reads as TGTGCCAGCAGCCCGGCGGGACAGGGGCTCCCACAAGAGACCCAGTACTTC.